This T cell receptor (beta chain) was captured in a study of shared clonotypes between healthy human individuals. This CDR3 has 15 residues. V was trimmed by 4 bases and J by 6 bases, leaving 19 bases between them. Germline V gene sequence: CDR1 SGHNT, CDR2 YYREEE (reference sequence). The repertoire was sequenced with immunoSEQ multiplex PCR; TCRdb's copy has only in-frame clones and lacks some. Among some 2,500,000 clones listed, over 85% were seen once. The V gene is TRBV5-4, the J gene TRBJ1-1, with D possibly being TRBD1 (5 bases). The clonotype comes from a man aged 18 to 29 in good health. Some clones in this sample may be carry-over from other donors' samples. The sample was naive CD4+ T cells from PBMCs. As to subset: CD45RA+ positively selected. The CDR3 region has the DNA TGTGCCAGCAGCCTCGAGGGGCAGGGCCTCGCTGAAGCTTTCTTT. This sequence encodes CASSLEGQGLAEAFF.